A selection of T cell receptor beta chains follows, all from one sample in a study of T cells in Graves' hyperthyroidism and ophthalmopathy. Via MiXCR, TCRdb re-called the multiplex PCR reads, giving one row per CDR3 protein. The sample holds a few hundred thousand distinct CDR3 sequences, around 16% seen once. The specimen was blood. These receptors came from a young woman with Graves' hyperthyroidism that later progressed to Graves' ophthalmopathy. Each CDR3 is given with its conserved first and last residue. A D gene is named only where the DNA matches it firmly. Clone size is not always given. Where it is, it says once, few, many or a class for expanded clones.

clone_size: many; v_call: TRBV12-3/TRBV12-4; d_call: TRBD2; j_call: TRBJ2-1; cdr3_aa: CASSLRGDEQFF; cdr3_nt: TGTGCCAGCAGTTTGCGGGGGGATGAGCAGTTCTTC
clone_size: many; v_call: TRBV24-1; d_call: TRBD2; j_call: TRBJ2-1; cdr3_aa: CATSESPGGYNEQFF; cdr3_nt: TGTGCCACCAGTGAATCGCCGGGAGGCTACAATGAGCAGTTCTTC
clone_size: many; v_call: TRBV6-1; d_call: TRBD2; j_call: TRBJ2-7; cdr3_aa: CASRDGRGEQYF; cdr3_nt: TGTGCCAGCAGGGATGGGAGGGGCGAGCAGTACTTC
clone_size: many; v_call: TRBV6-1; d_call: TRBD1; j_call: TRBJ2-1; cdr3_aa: CASSYVQGASYNEQFF; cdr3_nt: TGTGCCAGCAGTTACGTGCAGGGGGCCTCCTACAATGAGCAGTTCTTC
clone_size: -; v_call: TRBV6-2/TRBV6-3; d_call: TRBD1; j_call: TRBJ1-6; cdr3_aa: CASSFTGTGGSPLHF; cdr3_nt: TGTGCCAGCAGCTTCACCGGGACAGGGGGCTCACCCCTCCACTTT
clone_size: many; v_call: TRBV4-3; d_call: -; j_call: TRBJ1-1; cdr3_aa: CASSQDVSSRTEAFF; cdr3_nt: TGCGCCAGCAGCCAAGACGTCTCTTCGCGGACTGAAGCTTTCTTT
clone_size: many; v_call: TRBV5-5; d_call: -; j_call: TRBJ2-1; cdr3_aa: CASSLKDSAGLYNEQFF; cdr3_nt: TGTGCCAGCAGCTTAAAGGACAGCGCGGGCCTCTACAATGAGCAGTTCTTC
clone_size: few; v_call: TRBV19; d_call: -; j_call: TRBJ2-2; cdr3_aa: CASSIDLFRRKGTGELFF; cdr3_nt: TGTGCCAGTAGTATAGATTTGTTCAGGAGAAAGGGCACCGGGGAGCTGTTTTTT
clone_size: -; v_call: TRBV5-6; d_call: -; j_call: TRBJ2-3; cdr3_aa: CASSLVGGHTDTQYF; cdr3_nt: TGTGCCAGCAGCTTAGTTGGGGGCCACACAGATACGCAGTATTTT
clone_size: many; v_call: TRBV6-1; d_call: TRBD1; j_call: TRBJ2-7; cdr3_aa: CASSRTGQGYEQYF; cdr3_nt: TGTGCCAGCAGTCGAACGGGACAGGGCTACGAGCAGTACTTC
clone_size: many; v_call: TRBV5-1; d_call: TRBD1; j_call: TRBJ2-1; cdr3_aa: CASSLDGQGYNEQFF; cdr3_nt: TGCGCCAGCAGCTTGGACGGACAGGGATACAATGAGCAGTTCTTC
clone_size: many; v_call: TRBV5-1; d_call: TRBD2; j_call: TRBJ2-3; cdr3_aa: CASSPVPGLAGRPTDTQYF; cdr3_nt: TGCGCCAGCAGCCCCGTCCCGGGACTAGCGGGACGGCCCACAGATACGCAGTATTTT
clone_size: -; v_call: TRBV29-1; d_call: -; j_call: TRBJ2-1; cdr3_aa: CSVKRAGDEQFF; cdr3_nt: TGCAGCGTTAAAAGAGCGGGCGATGAGCAGTTCTTC
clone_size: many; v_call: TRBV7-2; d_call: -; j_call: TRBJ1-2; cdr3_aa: CASSTAGGSGYTF; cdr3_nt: TGTGCCAGCAGCACCGCGGGGGGATCTGGCTACACCTTC
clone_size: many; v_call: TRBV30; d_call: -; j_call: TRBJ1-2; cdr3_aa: CAWSRKHGYTF; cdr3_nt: TGTGCCTGGAGCAGGAAGCATGGCTACACCTTC
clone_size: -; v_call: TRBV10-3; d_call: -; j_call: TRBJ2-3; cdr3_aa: CAISEEGWADTQYF; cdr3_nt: TGTGCCATCAGTGAGGAGGGGTGGGCAGATACGCAGTATTTT
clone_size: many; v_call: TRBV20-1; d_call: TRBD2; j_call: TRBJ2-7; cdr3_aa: CSATATSGRSGFIGEQYF; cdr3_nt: TGCAGTGCTACCGCTACTAGCGGGAGATCCGGGTTTATTGGTGAGCAGTACTTC
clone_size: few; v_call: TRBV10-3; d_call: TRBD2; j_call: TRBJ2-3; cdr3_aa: CAISEPGLAPDTQYF; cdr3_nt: TGTGCCATCAGTGAGCCCGGACTAGCCCCAGATACGCAGTATTTT
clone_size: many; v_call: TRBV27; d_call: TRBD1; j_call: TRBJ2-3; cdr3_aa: CAVRGLGTRDRGGQGGTDTQYF; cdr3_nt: TGTGCCGTCAGAGGTTTGGGTACGAGGGACCGGGGAGGACAGGGTGGGACAGATACGCAGTATTTT
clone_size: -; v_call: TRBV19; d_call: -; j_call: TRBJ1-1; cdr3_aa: CASSIRRVNTEAFF; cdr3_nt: TGTGCCAGTAGTATTCGCAGGGTGAACACTGAAGCTTTCTTT
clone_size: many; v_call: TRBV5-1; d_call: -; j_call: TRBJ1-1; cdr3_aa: CASSSSMNMNTEAFF; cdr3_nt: TGCGCCAGCAGCTCCTCAATGAACATGAACACTGAAGCTTTCTTT
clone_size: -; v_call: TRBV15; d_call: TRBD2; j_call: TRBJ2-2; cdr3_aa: CATSRGSGRATGELFF; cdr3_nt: TGTGCCACCAGCAGAGGTAGCGGGAGGGCCACCGGGGAGCTGTTTTTT
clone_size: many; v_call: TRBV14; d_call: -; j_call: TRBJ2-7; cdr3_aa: CASSRKWGTDYEQYF; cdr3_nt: TGTGCCAGCAGCAGAAAGTGGGGGACGGACTACGAGCAGTACTTC
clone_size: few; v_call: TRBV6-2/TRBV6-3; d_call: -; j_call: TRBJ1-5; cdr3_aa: CASRQNRENQPQHF; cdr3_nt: TGTGCCAGCAGACAAAACAGGGAGAATCAGCCCCAGCATTTT
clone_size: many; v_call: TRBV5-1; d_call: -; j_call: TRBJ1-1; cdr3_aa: CASSLEPGRNTEAFF; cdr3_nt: TGCGCCAGCAGCTTGGAGCCGGGAAGGAACACTGAAGCTTTCTTT
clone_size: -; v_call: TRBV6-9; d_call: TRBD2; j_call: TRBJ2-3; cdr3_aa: CASSYGLAAIDTQYF; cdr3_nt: TGTGCCAGCAGTTACGGGCTAGCGGCTATAGATACGCAGTATTTT
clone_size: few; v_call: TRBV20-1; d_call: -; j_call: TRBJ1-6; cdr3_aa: CSARDGGDSPLHF; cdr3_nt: TGCAGTGCTCGGGACGGCGGGGATTCACCCCTCCACTTT
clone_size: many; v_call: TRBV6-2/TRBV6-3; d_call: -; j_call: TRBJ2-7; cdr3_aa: CATQYPPENEQYF; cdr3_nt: TGTGCCACACAGTATCCTCCTGAGAACGAGCAGTACTTC
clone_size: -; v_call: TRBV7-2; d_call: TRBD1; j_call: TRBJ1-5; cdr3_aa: CASKPGGTNTPQHF; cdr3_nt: TGTGCCAGCAAACCAGGGGGAACCAATACGCCCCAGCATTTT
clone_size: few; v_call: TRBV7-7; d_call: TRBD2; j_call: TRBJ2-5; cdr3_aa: CASSQGLAGPQETQYF; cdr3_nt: TGTGCTAGCAGCCAGGGACTAGCGGGGCCCCAAGAGACCCAGTACTTC
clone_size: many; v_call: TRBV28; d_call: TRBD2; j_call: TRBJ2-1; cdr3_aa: CASSPGLVEYNEQFF; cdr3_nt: TGTGCCAGTTCCCCGGGACTAGTAGAATACAATGAGCAGTTCTTC
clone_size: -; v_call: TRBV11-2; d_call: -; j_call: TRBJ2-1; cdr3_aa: CASSSGAQLGLYNEQFF; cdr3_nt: TGTGCCAGCAGCTCTGGAGCCCAGCTGGGGTTATACAATGAGCAGTTCTTC
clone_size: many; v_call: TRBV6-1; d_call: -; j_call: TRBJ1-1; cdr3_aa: CASSELAFF; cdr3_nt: TGTGCCAGCAGTGAATTGGCTTTCTTT
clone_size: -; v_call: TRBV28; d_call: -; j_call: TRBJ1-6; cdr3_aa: CASSLTGGSSYNSPLHF; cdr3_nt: TGTGCCAGCAGTTTGACGGGTGGGAGCTCCTATAATTCACCCCTCCACTTT
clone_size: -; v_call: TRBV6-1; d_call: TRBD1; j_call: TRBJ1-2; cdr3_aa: CASTLGQIWTQSNYGYTF; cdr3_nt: TGTGCCAGCACCCTGGGACAGATTTGGACCCAATCTAACTATGGCTACACCTTC
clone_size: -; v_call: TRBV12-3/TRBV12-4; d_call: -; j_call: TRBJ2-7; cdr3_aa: CASTLGSGPSYEQYF; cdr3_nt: TGTGCCAGCACCTTGGGGAGCGGTCCCTCCTACGAGCAGTACTTC
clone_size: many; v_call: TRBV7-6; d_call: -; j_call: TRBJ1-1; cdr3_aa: CASSPAGVGTEAFF; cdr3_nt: TGTGCCAGCAGCCCCGCCGGGGTAGGCACTGAAGCTTTCTTT
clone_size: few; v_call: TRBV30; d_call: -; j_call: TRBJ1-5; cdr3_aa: CAWSPGSNQPQHF; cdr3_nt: TGTGCCTGGAGTCCAGGGAGCAATCAGCCCCAGCATTTT
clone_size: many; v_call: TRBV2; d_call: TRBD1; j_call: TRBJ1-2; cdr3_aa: CASSESGQQNYGYTF; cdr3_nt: TGTGCCAGCAGTGAATCGGGACAGCAGAACTATGGCTACACCTTC
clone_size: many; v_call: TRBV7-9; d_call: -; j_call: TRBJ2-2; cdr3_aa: CASSSTGELFF; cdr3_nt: TGTGCCAGCAGTTCCACCGGGGAGCTGTTTTTT
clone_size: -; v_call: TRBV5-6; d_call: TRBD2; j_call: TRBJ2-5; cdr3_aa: CASSRVGGGIGRAQETQYF; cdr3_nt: TGTGCCAGCAGCCGGGTTGGCGGAGGTATCGGGAGGGCCCAAGAGACCCAGTACTTC
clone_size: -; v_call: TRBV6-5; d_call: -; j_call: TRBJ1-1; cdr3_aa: CASSYVVDRMNTEAFF; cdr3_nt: TGTGCCAGCAGTTACGTGGTTGACAGGATGAACACTGAAGCTTTCTTT
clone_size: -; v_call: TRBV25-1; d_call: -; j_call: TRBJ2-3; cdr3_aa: CASSGGASTDTQYF; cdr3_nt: TGTGCCAGCAGTGGGGGGGCCAGCACAGATACGCAGTATTTT